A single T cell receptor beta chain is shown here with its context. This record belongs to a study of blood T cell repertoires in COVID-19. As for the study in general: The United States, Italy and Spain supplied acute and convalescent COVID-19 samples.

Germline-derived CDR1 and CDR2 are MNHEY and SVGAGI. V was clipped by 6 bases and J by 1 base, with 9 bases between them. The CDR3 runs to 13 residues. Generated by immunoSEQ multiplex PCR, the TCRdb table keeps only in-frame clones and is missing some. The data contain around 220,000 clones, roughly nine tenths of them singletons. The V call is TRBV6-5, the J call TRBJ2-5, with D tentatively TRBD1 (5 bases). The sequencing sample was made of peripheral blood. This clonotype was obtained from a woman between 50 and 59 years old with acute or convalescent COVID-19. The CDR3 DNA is TGTGCCAGCAGGCGTACAGGCCAAGAGACCCAGTACTTC. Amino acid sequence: CASRRTGQETQYF.